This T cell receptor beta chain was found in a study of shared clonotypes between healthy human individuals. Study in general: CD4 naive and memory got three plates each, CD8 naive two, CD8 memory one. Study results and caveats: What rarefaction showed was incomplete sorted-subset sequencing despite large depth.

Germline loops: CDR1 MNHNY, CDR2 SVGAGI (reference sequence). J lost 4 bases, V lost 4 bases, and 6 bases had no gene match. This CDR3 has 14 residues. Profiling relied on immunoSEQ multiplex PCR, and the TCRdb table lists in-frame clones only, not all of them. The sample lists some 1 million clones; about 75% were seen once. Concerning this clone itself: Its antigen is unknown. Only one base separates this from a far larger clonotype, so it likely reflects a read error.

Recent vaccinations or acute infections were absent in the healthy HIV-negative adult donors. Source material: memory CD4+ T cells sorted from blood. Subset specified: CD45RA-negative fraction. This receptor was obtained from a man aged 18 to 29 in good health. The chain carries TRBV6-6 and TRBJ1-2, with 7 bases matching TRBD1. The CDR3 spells CASSSPGQLYGYTF. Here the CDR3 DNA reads TGTGCCAGCAGTTCCCCGGGACAGCTCTATGGCTACACCTTC.